The TCR beta chain described here comes from a study of T cell repertoires in cytomegalovirus infection. Regarding the study as a whole: HLA-C-restricted CMV-specific TCR beta clonotypes were dominant in the ex vivo response. Public TCR beta family frequency separated CMV-and-HLA carriers, including in an independent cohort.

Concerning this clonotype itself: Antigen unknown.

TCRdb itself ran the reads through MiXCR, one entry per CDR3 protein. The sample comprises around 430,000 distinct CDR3 sequences, 40% to 50% of which are singletons, and about 39% rests with the top ten. The CDR3 loop spans 13 amino acids. V shed 5 bases and J shed 0 bases, with 8 bases lying between them. Germline assignment: CDR1 DFQATT and CDR2 SNEGSKA (reference sequence). The source was cultured PBMCs, collected from culture after CMV antigen stimulation. The receptor was isolated from a human donor in good health (CMV status not recorded). Some clones in this sample may be carry-over from other donors' samples. The chain is built from TRBV20-1 and TRBJ1-5; no definite D call. CDR3 DNA sequence: TGCAGTGCTGGTAGATATAGCAATCAGCCCCAGCATTTT. Translated, it gives CSAGRYSNQPQHF.